The source of this TCR beta chain is a study of T cells in women clearing cervical HPV infection. About this clone itself: Its antigen is undetermined. The CDR3 end falls 3 residues outside the read, so it is completed with the germline J gene.

immunoSEQ multiplex PCR used an average of 1200 ng genomic DNA. The repertoire was sequenced with immunoSEQ multiplex PCR; TCRdb's copy has only in-frame clones and lacks some. This repertoire includes approximately 37,000 clones. V dropped 6 bases and J dropped 6; count of bases not matched to a gene: 5. The CDR3 length is 13 residues. Looked up from germline, CDR1 is LNHDA and CDR2 is SQIVND (reference sequence). Study-wide points: Combining TCR richness with V gene abundances gave roughly 0.8 AUC. Repertoire richness, not evenness, was significantly elevated in CIN3+ cases versus controls.

The sample was blood buffy coat. V and J are TRBV19 and TRBJ1-2, with 9 bases that match TRBD1. This TCR came from a woman aged 18-69 years with a cervical HPV16 infection that either progressed to CIN3+ or cleared (not recorded which). The CDR3 bases that were read are TGTGCCAGTAGACAGGGGGCGTCTAATGGC. Translated, it gives CASRQGASNG. The complete CDR3 sequence is CASRQGASNGYTF.